Listed below are T cell receptor beta chains from one sample, sequenced in a study of blood T cell repertoires in COVID-19. Profiled with immunoSEQ multiplex PCR; TCRdb holds only in-frame clones, not every one. Altogether 90,000 to 100,000 clones are present, roughly 84% being singletons, with the ten largest covering less than 2%. What was sequenced was peripheral blood. The receptors stem from a man in his 70s with active or convalescent COVID-19. CDR3s include the opening cysteine and the closing phenylalanine or tryptophan. The D gene is left open where the match is weak. For some rows the clone size is stated as once, few or many, or as a class when expanded; others skip it.

length	size	D	J	V	CDR3	DNA
15	.	TRBD2	TRBJ2-7	TRBV5-5	CASSPSSGSAYEQYF	TGTGCCAGCAGCCCCTCTAGCGGGTCGGCCTACGAGCAGTACTTC
14	.	TRBD1	TRBJ1-1	TRBV7-9	CASSYGRTGIEAFF	TGTGCCAGCAGCTACGGAAGGACAGGGATTGAAGCTTTCTTT
15	.	.	TRBJ2-2	TRBV9	CASSVGSSHTGELFF	TGTGCCAGCAGCGTAGGGTCTAGCCACACCGGGGAGCTGTTTTTT
12	.	.	TRBJ1-1	TRBV29-1	CSVDRGGTEAFF	TGCAGCGTTGATAGGGGGGGCACTGAAGCTTTCTTT
15	.	.	TRBJ1-2	TRBV19	CASSIRGSSNYGYTF	TGTGCCAGTAGTATACGCGGATCATCTAACTATGGCTACACCTTC
15	.	.	TRBJ1-1	TRBV3-1/TRBV3-2	CASSNSRAPNTEAFF	TGTGCCAGCAGCAATAGCAGGGCCCCGAACACTGAAGCTTTCTTT
15	few	TRBD1	TRBJ1-2	TRBV9	CASSVALTGARGYTF	TGTGCCAGCAGCGTAGCCTTGACAGGGGCGAGGGGCTACACCTTC
15	.	TRBD2	TRBJ2-5	TRBV5-4	CASTLGGGAPETQYF	TGTGCCAGCACCCTAGGCGGGGGGGCCCCGGAGACCCAGTACTTC
14	.	TRBD1	TRBJ2-7	TRBV6-6	CASSYAGQGYEQYF	TGTGCCAGCAGTTACGCGGGACAGGGCTACGAGCAGTACTTC
16	.	TRBD2	TRBJ2-1	TRBV5-4	CASSDHSGGDYNEQFF	TGTGCCAGCAGCGACCATAGCGGGGGGGATTACAATGAGCAGTTCTTC
15	.	TRBD1	TRBJ2-7	TRBV19	CASSIVGQGANEQYF	TGTGCCAGTAGTATAGTTGGACAGGGGGCGAACGAGCAGTACTTC